The following is a TCR beta chain sequence with its context. Its antigen remains unidentified. TCRdb keeps only in-frame clones here, not all; method: immunoSEQ multiplex PCR. This sample has approximately 35,000 clones, with 92% found just once. This entry is derived from a study of neoadjuvant nivolumab and ipilimumab in lung cancer. Study as a whole: Patients got nivolumab 3 mg/kg on days 1, 15 and 29; combination added ipilimumab 1 mg/kg day 1. Study results and caveats: Only a small number of samples underwent TCR sequencing. From pretherapy to surgery, tumor richness and clonality rose with dual therapy. Resected-tumor TCR richness correlated positively with pretherapy blood richness.

The length of the CDR3 is 15 residues. J lost 7 bases, V lost 2 bases, and 5 bases had no gene match. Germline V gives CDR1 MNHNY, CDR2 SVGAGI (reference sequence). Source: peripheral blood, taken after neoadjuvant nivolumab, alone or with ipilimumab, at or shortly before surgery. The rearrangement uses TRBV6-6 and TRBJ2-1; TRBD2 matches 10 bases. This clonotype was sampled from an adult with non-small cell lung cancer. CDR3 bases: TGTGCCAGCAGTTACCCACTAGCGGGAACAAATGAGCAGTTCTTC. It codes for CASSYPLAGTNEQFF.